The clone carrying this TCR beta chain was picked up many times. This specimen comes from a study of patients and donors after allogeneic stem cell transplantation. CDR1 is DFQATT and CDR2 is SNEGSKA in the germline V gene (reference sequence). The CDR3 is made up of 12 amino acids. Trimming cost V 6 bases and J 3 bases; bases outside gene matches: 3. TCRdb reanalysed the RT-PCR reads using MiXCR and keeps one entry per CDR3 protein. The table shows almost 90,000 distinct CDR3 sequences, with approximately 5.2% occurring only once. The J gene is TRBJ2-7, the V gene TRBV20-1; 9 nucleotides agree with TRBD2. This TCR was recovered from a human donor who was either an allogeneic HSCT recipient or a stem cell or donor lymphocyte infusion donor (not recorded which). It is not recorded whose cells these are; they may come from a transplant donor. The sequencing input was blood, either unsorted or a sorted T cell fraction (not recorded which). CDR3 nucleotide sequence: TGCAGTGCCGTAGCGGGAGTCTACGAGCAGTACTTC. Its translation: CSAVAGVYEQYF.